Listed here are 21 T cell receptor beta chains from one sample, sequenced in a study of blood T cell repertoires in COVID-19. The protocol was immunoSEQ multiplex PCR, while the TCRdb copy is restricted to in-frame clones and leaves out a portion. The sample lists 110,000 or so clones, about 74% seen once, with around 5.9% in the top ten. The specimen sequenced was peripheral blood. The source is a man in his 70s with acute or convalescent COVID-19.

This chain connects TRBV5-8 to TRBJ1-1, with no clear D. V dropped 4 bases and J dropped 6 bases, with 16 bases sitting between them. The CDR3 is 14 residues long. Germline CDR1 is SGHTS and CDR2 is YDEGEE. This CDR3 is CASSRRSSGSEAFF. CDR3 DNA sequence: TGTGCCAGCAGCCGCCGTTCATCGGGTTCTGAAGCTTTCTTT. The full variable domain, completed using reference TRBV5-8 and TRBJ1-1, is EAGVTQSPTHLIKTRGQQATLRCSPISGHTSVYWYQQALGLGLQFLLWYDEGEERNRGNFPPRFSGRQFPNYSSELNVNALELEDSALYLCASSRRSSGSEAFFGQGTRLTVV.

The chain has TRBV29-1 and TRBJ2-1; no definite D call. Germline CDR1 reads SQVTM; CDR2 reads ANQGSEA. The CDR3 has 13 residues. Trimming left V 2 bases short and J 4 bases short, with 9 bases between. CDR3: CSVEPRRYNEQFF. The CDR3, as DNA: TGCAGCGTTGAACCTCGGCGGTACAATGAGCAGTTCTTC.

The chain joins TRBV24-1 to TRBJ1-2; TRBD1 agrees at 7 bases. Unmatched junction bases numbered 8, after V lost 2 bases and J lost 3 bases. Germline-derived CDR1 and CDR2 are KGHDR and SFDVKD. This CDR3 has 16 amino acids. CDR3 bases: TGTGCCACCAGTGATTCTTCATACAGGGGTGACTATGGCTACACCTTC. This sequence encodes CATSDSSYRGDYGYTF.

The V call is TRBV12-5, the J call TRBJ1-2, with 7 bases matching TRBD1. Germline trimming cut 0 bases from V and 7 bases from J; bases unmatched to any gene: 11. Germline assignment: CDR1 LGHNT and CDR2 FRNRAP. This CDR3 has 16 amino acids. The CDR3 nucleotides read TGTGCTAGTGGTTTGGTTTTGACAGGGAGCGGGAGTGGCTACACCTTC. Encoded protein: CASGLVLTGSGSGYTF.

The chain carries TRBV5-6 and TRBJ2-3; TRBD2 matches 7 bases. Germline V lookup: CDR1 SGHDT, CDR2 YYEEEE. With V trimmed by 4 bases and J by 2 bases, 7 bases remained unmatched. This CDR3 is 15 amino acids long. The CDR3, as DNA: TGTGCCAGCAGCCAGCGGGGTTCTTTCACAGATACGCAGTATTTT. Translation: CASSQRGSFTDTQYF.

CDR3 coding DNA: TGTGCCAGCAGGCGCCGGGACACCGACCTCCACGAGCAGTACTTC. Translation gives CASRRRDTDLHEQYF. The V gene is TRBV6-5, the J gene TRBJ2-7, with D tentatively TRBD1 (6 bases). Germline lookup yields CDR1 MNHEY and CDR2 SVGAGI. The CDR3 contains 15 residues. The ends were cut back, 6 bases at V and 5 bases at J, with 20 bases in the middle.

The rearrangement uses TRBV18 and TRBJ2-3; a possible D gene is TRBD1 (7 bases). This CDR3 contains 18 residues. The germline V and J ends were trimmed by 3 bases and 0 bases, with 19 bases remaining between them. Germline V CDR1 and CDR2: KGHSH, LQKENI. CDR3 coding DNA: TGTGCCAGCTCACCGTCACCCGAGACAGGGACTAGCACAGATACGCAGTATTTT. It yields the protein CASSPSPETGTSTDTQYF.

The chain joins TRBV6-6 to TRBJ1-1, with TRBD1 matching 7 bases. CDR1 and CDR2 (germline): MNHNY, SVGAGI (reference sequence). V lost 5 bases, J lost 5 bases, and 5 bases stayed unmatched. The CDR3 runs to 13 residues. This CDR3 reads CASSRVTGTEAFF. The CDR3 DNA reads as TGTGCCAGCAGTAGGGTGACAGGGACTGAAGCTTTCTTT.

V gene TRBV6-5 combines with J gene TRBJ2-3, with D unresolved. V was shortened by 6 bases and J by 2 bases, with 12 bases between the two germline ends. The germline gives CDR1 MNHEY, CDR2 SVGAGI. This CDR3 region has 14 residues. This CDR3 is CASRDKIDTDTQYF. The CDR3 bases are TGTGCCAGCAGAGACAAAATTGACACAGATACGCAGTATTTT.

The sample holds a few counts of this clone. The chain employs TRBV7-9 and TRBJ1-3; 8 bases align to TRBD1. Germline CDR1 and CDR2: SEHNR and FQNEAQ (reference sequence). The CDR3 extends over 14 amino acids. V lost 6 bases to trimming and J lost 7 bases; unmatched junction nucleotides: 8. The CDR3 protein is CASSSNRGWNTIYF. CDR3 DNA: TGTGCCAGCAGTTCTAACAGGGGGTGGAACACCATATATTTT.

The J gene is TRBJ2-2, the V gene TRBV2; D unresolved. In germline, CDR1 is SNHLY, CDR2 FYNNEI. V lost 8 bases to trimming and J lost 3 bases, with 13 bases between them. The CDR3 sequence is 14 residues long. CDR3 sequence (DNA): TGTGCCAGCTCTCTGGTTGAGGACACCGGGGAGCTGTTTTTT. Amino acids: CASSLVEDTGELFF.

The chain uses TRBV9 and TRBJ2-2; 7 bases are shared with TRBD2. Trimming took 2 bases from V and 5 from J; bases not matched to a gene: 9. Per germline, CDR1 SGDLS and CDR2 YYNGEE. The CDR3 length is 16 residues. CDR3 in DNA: TGTGCCAGCAGCGTGTCGGCGGGGGTACCGACCGGGGAGCTGTTTTTT. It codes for CASSVSAGVPTGELFF.

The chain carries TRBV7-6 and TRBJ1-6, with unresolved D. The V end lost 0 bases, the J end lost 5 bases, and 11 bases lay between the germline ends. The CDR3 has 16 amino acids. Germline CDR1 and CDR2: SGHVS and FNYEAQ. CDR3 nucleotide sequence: TGTGCCAGCAGCTTAGCGGCGGGTGGGAATAATTCACCCCTCCACTTT. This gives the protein CASSLAAGGNNSPLHF.

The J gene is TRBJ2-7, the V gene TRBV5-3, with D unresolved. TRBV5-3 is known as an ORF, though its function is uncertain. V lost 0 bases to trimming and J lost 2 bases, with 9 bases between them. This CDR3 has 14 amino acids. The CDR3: CARSLASHPYEQYF. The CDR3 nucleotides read TGTGCCAGAAGCTTGGCCTCACACCCCTACGAGCAGTACTTC.

The CDR3 loop reads CASSSYRDRVNEQYF. CDR3 sequence (DNA): TGTGCCAGCAGCTCTTACCGGGACAGGGTAAACGAGCAGTACTTC. The chain joins TRBV11-2 to TRBJ2-7; 9 bases line up with TRBD1. Trimming cost V 4 bases and J 5 bases; bases outside gene matches: 9. The CDR3 runs to 15 residues. CDR1 SGHAT and CDR2 FQNNGV come from the germline V gene.

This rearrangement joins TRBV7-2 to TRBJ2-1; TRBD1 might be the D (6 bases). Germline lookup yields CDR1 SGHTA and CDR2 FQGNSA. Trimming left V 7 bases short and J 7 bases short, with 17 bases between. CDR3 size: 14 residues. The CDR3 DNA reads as TGTGCCAGCACCGCCGATAGGGGGTTTAATGAGCAGTTCTTC. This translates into CASTADRGFNEQFF.

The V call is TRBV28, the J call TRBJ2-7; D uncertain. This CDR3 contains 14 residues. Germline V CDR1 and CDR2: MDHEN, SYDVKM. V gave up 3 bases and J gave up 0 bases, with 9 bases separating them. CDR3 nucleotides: TGTGCCAGCAGTTTTCTTGCTAGCTCCTACGAGCAGTACTTC. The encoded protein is CASSFLASSYEQYF.

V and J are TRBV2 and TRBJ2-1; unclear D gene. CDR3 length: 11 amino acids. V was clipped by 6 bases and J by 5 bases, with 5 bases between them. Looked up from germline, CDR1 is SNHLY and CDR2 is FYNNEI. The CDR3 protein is CASRENNEQFF. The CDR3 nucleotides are TGTGCCAGCAGGGAGAACAATGAGCAGTTCTTC.

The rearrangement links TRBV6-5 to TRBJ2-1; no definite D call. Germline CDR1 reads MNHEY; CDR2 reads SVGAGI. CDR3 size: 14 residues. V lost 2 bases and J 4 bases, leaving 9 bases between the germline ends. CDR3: CASSYDTRYNEQFF. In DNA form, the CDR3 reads TGTGCCAGCAGTTACGATACACGTTACAATGAGCAGTTCTTC.

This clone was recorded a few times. CDR3 region: CASRSGLAGLPYEQYF. CDR3 coding DNA: TGCGCCAGCAGATCGGGACTAGCGGGATTACCTTACGAGCAGTACTTC. J is TRBJ2-7 and V is TRBV5-1; 13 bases are shared with TRBD2. The CDR3 runs 16 residues. With V trimmed by 5 bases and J by 4 bases, 9 bases remained unmatched. Germline-derived CDR1 and CDR2 are SGHRS and YFSETQ.

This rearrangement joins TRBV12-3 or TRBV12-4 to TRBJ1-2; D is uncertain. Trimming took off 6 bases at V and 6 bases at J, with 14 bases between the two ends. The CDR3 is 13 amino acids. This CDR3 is CASRPGRMDGYTF. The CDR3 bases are TGTGCCAGCAGGCCCGGGAGGATGGATGGCTACACCTTC.